This T cell receptor beta chain was observed in a study of blood T cell repertoires in COVID-19. The overall study: Italy, Spain and the United States were the sources of the convalescent and acute COVID-19 samples. The analysed material was cDNA or gDNA that came from T cells, B-cell-depleted T cells, or PBMCs.

Some clones are missing from TCRdb's copy, which holds only in-frame ones; the method was immunoSEQ multiplex PCR. In the table there are about 120,000 clones, roughly nine tenths of which are singletons. Specimen: peripheral blood. The TCR comes from a man between 65 and 80 years old who had recovered from COVID-19.

The CDR3 DNA reads as TGTGCCAGCAGCGTGTCAACTAGTTGGGGCGAGCAGTACTTC. Residues: CASSVSTSWGEQYF. The V gene is TRBV5-4, the J gene TRBJ2-7, with D perhaps TRBD2 (5 bases). CDR1 SGHNT and CDR2 YYREEE come from the germline V gene (reference sequence). The CDR3 runs 14 residues. Deletions cut 4 bases from V and 6 bases from J, with 17 bases between.